The following is a TCR beta chain sequence with its context. Antigen unknown. This entry is derived from a study of T cells in localized non-small cell lung cancer. This table comes from immunoSEQ multiplex PCR, and its TCRdb copy is limited to in-frame clones, with some not included. In the table there are 35,000 to 50,000 clones, 75% to 90% of which are singletons. Notes on the study in general: Among blood samples, higher T cell density accompanied longer overall survival. Uninvolved nearby lung showed the greatest T cell clonality, exceeding that found in tumor. Sequencing involved a lone tumor region, leaving heterogeneity possible. Appearances in adjacent lung were noted for a median approximately 50 of the top 100 tumor clones.

CDR3 length equals 15 residues. Looked up from germline, CDR1 is SGHDT and CDR2 is YYEEEE. Germline trimming cut 3 bases from V and 3 bases from J; bases unmatched to any gene: 5. The starting material was peripheral blood, obtained before any cancer treatment. This receptor was taken from a man aged 40 to 69 with stage I lung adenocarcinoma. This sequence joins TRBV5-6 and TRBJ2-1, with TRBD1 matching over 8 bases. The chain's CDR3 is CASSSGQENYNEQFF. The CDR3 nucleotides are TGTGCCAGCAGCTCGGGACAGGAAAACTACAATGAGCAGTTCTTC.